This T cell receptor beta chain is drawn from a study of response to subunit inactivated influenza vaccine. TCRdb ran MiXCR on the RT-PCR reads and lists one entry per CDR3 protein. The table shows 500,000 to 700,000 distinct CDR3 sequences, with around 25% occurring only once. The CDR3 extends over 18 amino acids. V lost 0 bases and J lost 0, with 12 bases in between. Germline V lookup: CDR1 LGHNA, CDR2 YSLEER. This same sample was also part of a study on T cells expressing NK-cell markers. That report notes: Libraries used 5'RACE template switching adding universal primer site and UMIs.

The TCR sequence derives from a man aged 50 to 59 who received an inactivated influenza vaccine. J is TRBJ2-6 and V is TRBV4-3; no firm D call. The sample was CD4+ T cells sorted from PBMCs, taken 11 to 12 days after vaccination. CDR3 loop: CASSQDLRFYSGANVLTF. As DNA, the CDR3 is TGCGCCAGCAGCCAAGATCTTCGGTTTTACTCTGGGGCCAACGTCCTGACTTTC.